These 24 T cell receptor beta chains were sequenced from one sample in a study of beta chain features in type 1 diabetes. Every bit of the isolated RNA underwent reverse transcription, so sequencing read expressed TCRB transcripts. The method was immunoSEQ multiplex PCR; TCRdb's version includes in-frame clones alone and lacks a portion of them. This sample has hundreds of thousands of clones, with about 14% found just once. Sequencing input: naive CD4+ T cells from blood. Every receptor here comes from a man younger than 30 in good health.

To note about this clone: Germline and junction disagree at one end, which may indicate a read error. This chain links TRBV7-7 with TRBJ2-3; 7 nucleotides line up with TRBD1. CDR1 is SSHAT and CDR2 is FNYEAQ in the germline V gene (reference sequence). The CDR3 covers 15 residues. CDR3 amino acids: CASSLGGLSTDTQYF. The CDR3, as DNA: TGTGCTAGCAGCTTAGGGGGCTTAAGCACAGATACGCAGTATTTT.

In this sample, this clone turned up a few times. The chain joins TRBV28 to TRBJ2-7; 11 bases line up with TRBD2. Losses at the gene ends were 6 bases for V and 7 bases for J; bases not matched to a gene: 8. Per germline, CDR1 MDHEN and CDR2 SYDVKM. The CDR3 totals 14 residues. The CDR3 DNA reads as TGTGCCAGCAGGGTTAGCGGGAGGGCCGGGGAGCAGTACTTC. Amino acid sequence: CASRVSGRAGEQYF. The complete variable domain, with remaining parts taken from reference TRBV28 and TRBJ2-7, reads DVKVTQSSRYLVKRTGEKVFLECVQDMDHENMFWYRQDPGLGLRLIYFSYDVKMKEKGDIPEGYSVSREKKERFSLILESASTNQTSMYLCASRVSGRAGEQYFGPGTRLTVT.

This clone has only a few counts. The chain links TRBV28 to TRBJ2-1; a possible D gene is TRBD2 (5 bases). V was clipped by 2 bases and J by 3 bases, with 11 bases between them. From germline, CDR1 is MDHEN and CDR2 SYDVKM. This CDR3 has 15 amino acids. This CDR3 is CASSLRARGYNEQFF. The CDR3 DNA sequence: TGTGCCAGCAGTTTAAGGGCCCGGGGCTACAATGAGCAGTTCTTC.

In this sample, this clone turned up a few times. The chain links TRBV6-4 to TRBJ2-2; 9 nucleotides align to TRBD1. The germline V gene has CDR1 MRHNA and CDR2 SNTAGT. V shed 6 bases, J shed 5 bases, and the junction held 10 bases outside the gene matches. This CDR3 spans 16 amino acids. CDR3 in amino acids: CASSNDGQGSTGELFF. The CDR3 nucleotides read TGTGCCAGCAGCAACGACGGACAGGGGAGTACCGGGGAGCTGTTTTTT.

A few counts support this clone. For the CDR3, the DNA is TGTGCCAGCAGCACCGCTCGGACTAGCGGGAAGGAGACCCAGTACTTC. Amino acid sequence: CASSTARTSGKETQYF. V gene TRBV7-9 combines with J gene TRBJ2-5, with 12 bases matching TRBD2. CDR3 size: 16 residues. Germline CDR1 SEHNR, CDR2 FQNEAQ (reference sequence). V dropped 5 bases and J dropped 5; count of bases not matched to a gene: 9.

The chain carries TRBV29-1 and TRBJ1-4; D gene uncertain. This CDR3 region has 16 residues. Trimming removed 4 bases at V and 0 bases at J, with 15 bases between. Per germline, CDR1 SQVTM and CDR2 ANQGSEA. The CDR3 DNA sequence: TGCAGCGTTGTGGTGCGGCAGAGTCCAACTAATGAAAAACTGTTTTTT. Protein sequence: CSVVVRQSPTNEKLFF.

The rearrangement links TRBV9 to TRBJ1-1, with D tentatively TRBD1 (5 bases). Deletions cut 4 bases from V and 3 bases from J, with 10 bases between. The V gene's germline CDR1 is SGDLS and CDR2 YYNGEE. This CDR3 comprises 13 residues. This chain's CDR3 is CASSRGRDTEAFF. CDR3 sequence (DNA): TGTGCCAGCAGCCGCGGCAGGGACACTGAAGCTTTCTTT.

This clone turned up a few times. V gene TRBV6-5 combines with J gene TRBJ1-3, with D hard to call. Germline CDR1 reads MNHEY; CDR2 reads SVGAGI. V lost 0 bases and J 2 bases, leaving 11 bases between the germline ends. The CDR3 loop spans 16 amino acids. As DNA, the CDR3 is TGTGCCAGCAGTTACTCGACCAGAGGCGCTGGAAACACCATATATTTT. Translation gives CASSYSTRGAGNTIYF.

As for this clone: A junction boundary mismatches the germline segment, possibly from a read error. V gene TRBV5-5 combines with J gene TRBJ1-4; 7 bases are shared with TRBD1. Germline loops: CDR1 SGHKS, CDR2 YYEKEE (reference sequence). The CDR3 sequence is 15 residues long. This chain's CDR3 is CASSPRQGTSEKLFF. The CDR3 DNA is TGTGCCAGCAGCCCGAGACAGGGTACTAGTGAAAAACTGTTTTTT.

The table lists this clone with a few counts. This chain connects TRBV12-5 to TRBJ2-5; D not certain. Germline-derived CDR1 and CDR2 are LGHNT and FRNRAP. V was trimmed by 0 bases and J by 5 bases, leaving 7 bases between them. The CDR3 has 13 residues. CDR3: CASGLVLWETQYF. The CDR3 DNA sequence: TGTGCTAGTGGTTTGGTATTGTGGGAGACCCAGTACTTC.

This clone has just a few counts. This chain uses TRBV7-9 with TRBJ2-5, with a tentative D call TRBD1 (5 bases). From germline, CDR1 is SEHNR and CDR2 FQNEAQ (reference sequence). The V end was cut by 1 base, the J end by 1 base, with 10 bases between. The CDR3 consists of 15 residues. The CDR3 is CASSLGGQTQETQYF. The CDR3 nucleotides read TGTGCCAGCAGCTTAGGGGGCCAGACCCAAGAGACCCAGTACTTC.

This clone was counted only a few times. The chain uses TRBV30 and TRBJ1-6; the D gene is possibly TRBD1 (5 bases). CDR1 and CDR2 (germline): GTSNPN, SVGIG (reference sequence). The CDR3 totals 15 residues. V lost 3 bases and J 6 bases, leaving 15 bases between the germline ends. CDR3 sequence: CAWRRDGAFNSPLHF. DNA of the CDR3: TGTGCCTGGAGACGGGATGGGGCTTTTAATTCACCCCTCCACTTT.

This clone was counted only a few times. The V call is TRBV29-1, the J call TRBJ1-2; D not certain. V lost 4 bases to trimming and J lost 2 bases, with 8 bases between them. Germline V gene sequence: CDR1 SQVTM, CDR2 ANQGSEA. The CDR3 contains 12 residues. CDR3 bases: TGCAGCGTTGGAATACAGAACTATGGCTACACCTTC. Translation gives CSVGIQNYGYTF.

The chain links TRBV7-3 to TRBJ2-4, with TRBD1 as a possible D gene (5 bases). Trimming pared 6 bases from V and 7 bases from J, leaving 19 bases between. Germline V gene lookup returns CDR1 SGHTA and CDR2 FQGTGA. The CDR3 contains 15 residues. CDR3 amino acids: CASSMGPGRMNIQYF. The CDR3 region has the DNA TGTGCCAGCAGTATGGGGCCGGGCAGGATGAACATTCAGTACTTC.

This clone has just a few counts. The gene calls are TRBV9 and TRBJ2-5; perhaps TRBD1 as D (6 bases). From germline, CDR1 is SGDLS and CDR2 YYNGEE. V lost 0 bases and J lost 1, with 10 bases in between. CDR3 size: 15 residues. CDR3 sequence (DNA): TGTGCCAGCAGCGTAGTAGACAGGTTCCAAGAGACCCAGTACTTC. It is translated as CASSVVDRFQETQYF.

The chain carries TRBV2 and TRBJ1-2; 9 bases fit TRBD1. This CDR3 has 15 residues. Germline lookup yields CDR1 SNHLY and CDR2 FYNNEI. J was trimmed by 7 bases and V by 4 bases; bases with no gene match: 10. The CDR3 protein is CASSVLLQGAGGYTF. The DNA for the CDR3 is TGTGCCAGCAGTGTTCTTTTACAGGGGGCGGGTGGCTACACCTTC.

This clone was detected only a few times. The chain employs TRBV9 and TRBJ2-7; D ambiguous. The CDR3 sequence is 13 residues long. Trimming took 0 bases from V and 0 from J, leaving 4 bases between them. The germline V gene has CDR1 SGDLS and CDR2 YYNGEE. CDR3: CASSVGDSYEQYF. In DNA form, the CDR3 reads TGTGCCAGCAGCGTAGGTGACTCCTACGAGCAGTACTTC.

J is TRBJ2-1 and V is TRBV10-3; 10 bases are shared with TRBD1. Germline CDR1 ENHRY, CDR2 SYGVKD. The CDR3 covers 16 residues. The J segment lost 0 bases and the V segment lost 3 bases, leaving 2 bases of the junction unmatched. CDR3 in DNA: TGTGCCATCAGTGAAAGGGACAGGGGCTCCTACAATGAGCAGTTCTTC. It specifies CAISERDRGSYNEQFF.

This clone has more than one count but fewer than ten. This specimen includes other DNA sequences encoding the same CDR3. J is TRBJ2-7 and V is TRBV6-6, with 7 positions matching TRBD2. The CDR3 totals 13 residues. In germline, CDR1 is MNHNY, CDR2 SVGAGI (reference sequence). The junction had 4 bases not matched to a gene; V was cut back by 6 bases and J by 2 bases. CDR3 DNA: TGTGCCAGCAGCCTCAGCGGGGCCTACGAGCAGTACTTC. Its translation: CASSLSGAYEQYF.

The chain links TRBV5-1 to TRBJ2-7; D unclear. CDR1 and CDR2 from the germline V gene are SGHRS and YFSETQ. The CDR3 contains 14 residues. Trimming cost V 0 bases and J 0 bases, with 7 bases left between them. CDR3: CASSLVANSYEQYF. Here the CDR3 DNA reads TGCGCCAGCAGCTTGGTCGCCAACTCCTACGAGCAGTACTTC.

This clone appeared a few times. The rearrangement links TRBV5-4 to TRBJ1-2; TRBD1 aligns across 7 bases. After removal of 4 bases from V and 0 bases from J, the junction contained 6 bases not matched to a gene. This CDR3 spans 15 amino acids. The germline CDR1 and CDR2 sequences are SGHNT and YYREEE (reference sequence). Here the CDR3 reads CASSTRTGANYGYTF. The CDR3 bases are TGTGCCAGCAGCACCCGGACAGGAGCTAACTATGGCTACACCTTC.

This chain connects TRBV6-5 to TRBJ1-6; D is unresolved. Germline V gene lookup returns CDR1 MNHEY and CDR2 SVGAGI. Trimming took 0 bases from V and 7 from J, leaving 7 bases between them. The CDR3 runs to 14 residues. CDR3 in DNA: TGTGCCAGCAGTTACTCGGCACTAAATTCACCCCTCCACTTT. Translating gives CASSYSALNSPLHF.

The genes are TRBV5-4 and TRBJ2-7; D is perhaps TRBD1 or TRBD2 (5 bases each). From germline, CDR1 is SGHNT and CDR2 YYREEE (reference sequence). V gave up 4 bases and J gave up 1 base, with 12 bases separating them. The CDR3 runs 14 residues. The CDR3 DNA reads as TGTGCCAGCAGCCCGCTGGGGGTATCCTACGAGCAGTACTTC. Translated, it gives CASSPLGVSYEQYF.

There are a few counts of this clone. The sample has other DNA sequences that encode this CDR3 too. J is TRBJ2-3 and V is TRBV18, with a tentative D call TRBD2 (5 bases). CDR1 is KGHSH, CDR2 LQKENI, per germline. CDR3 length: 14 residues. The ends were cut back, 6 bases at V and 0 bases at J, with 10 bases in the middle. The CDR3 here is CASSPRTSTDTQYF. CDR3 nucleotides: TGTGCCAGCTCTCCTCGGACTAGCACAGATACGCAGTATTTT. Full variable domain (rest looked up from reference TRBV18 and TRBJ2-3): NAGVMQNPRHLVRRRGQEARLRCSPMKGHSHVYWYRQLPEEGLKFMVYLQKENIIDESGMPKERFSAEFPKEGPSILRIQQVVRGDSAAYFCASSPRTSTDTQYFGPGTRLTVL.